Each of the 11 T cell receptor beta chains below was sequenced from the same sample in a study of response to subunit inactivated influenza vaccine. Each CDR3 protein gets one entry after TCRdb re-called the RT-PCR reads with MiXCR. The sample lists hundreds of thousands of distinct CDR3 sequences; around 20% were seen once. The sequencing used PBMCs from blood, collected 4 to 6 days after vaccination. The receptors stem from a man aged 50 to 59 who received an inactivated influenza vaccine.

The V call is TRBV15, the J call TRBJ2-1, with D unclear. Germline V CDR1 and CDR2: LNHNV, YYDKDF (reference sequence). The CDR3 totals 14 residues. The V and J ends lost 3 bases and 7 bases respectively, with 13 bases between them. DNA for the CDR3: TGTGCCACCAGCAGCCCCTCCCCCCAGAATGAGCAGTTCTTC. As protein: CATSSPSPQNEQFF.

This clonotype was counted many times. The chain uses TRBV29-1 and TRBJ2-7; D uncertain. The ends were cut back, 4 bases at V and 2 bases at J, with 18 bases in the middle. The CDR3 is 15 amino acids. Germline lookup yields CDR1 SQVTM and CDR2 ANQGSEA. The CDR3 loop reads CSVVGLGKTTYEQYF. DNA of the CDR3: TGCAGCGTTGTGGGATTGGGCAAGACCACCTACGAGCAGTACTTC.

This clonotype has just a few counts. The chain has TRBV7-2 and TRBJ1-1; possible D gene TRBD1, 6 bases. CDR1 and CDR2 (germline): SGHTA, FQGNSA. V shed 5 bases and J shed 4 bases, with 20 bases lying between them. CDR3 size: 16 residues. The DNA for the CDR3 is TGTGCCAGCAGCCCTCGGGGATTGCAGGGGAGCACTGAAGCTTTCTTT. Its protein product is CASSPRGLQGSTEAFF.

Ten or more counts support this clonotype. CDR3 coding DNA: TGTGCCAGCAGTCCATCTAGCGGGAGGTCCCACGAGCAGTACTTC. Encoded protein: CASSPSSGRSHEQYF. The chain uses TRBV7-2 and TRBJ2-7; 11 bases are shared with TRBD2. Looked up from germline, CDR1 is SGHTA and CDR2 is FQGNSA. V lost 6 bases and J lost 5; bases outside the gene matches: 9. The CDR3 extends over 15 amino acids.

This clonotype showed up many times. The J gene is TRBJ2-7, the V gene TRBV5-1; weak D call: TRBD1 (5 bases). V lost 3 bases to trimming and J lost 2 bases, with 12 bases between them. In germline, CDR1 is SGHRS, CDR2 YFSETQ. CDR3 size: 14 residues. The CDR3 is CASSYSDSPYEQYF. The CDR3 region has the DNA TGCGCCAGCAGCTACAGCGACAGTCCCTACGAGCAGTACTTC.

V gene TRBV5-1 combines with J gene TRBJ2-1; perhaps D is TRBD1 or TRBD2 (5 bases each). Trimming shortened V by 4 bases and J by 12 bases, and 11 bases separated the two germline ends. This CDR3 region has 11 residues. Per germline, CDR1 SGHRS and CDR2 YFSETQ. This CDR3 is CASSTRDRQFF. For the CDR3, the DNA is TGCGCCAGCAGCACCCGGGACCGGCAGTTCTTC.

The sample holds a few counts of this clonotype. This chain joins TRBV9 and TRBJ2-3, with D perhaps TRBD1 (5 bases). The CDR3 consists of 15 residues. Trimming pared 3 bases from V and 2 bases from J, leaving 13 bases between. Germline values: CDR1 SGDLS, CDR2 YYNGEE. CDR3 coding DNA: TGTGCCAGCAGCGCCGACAGTTTGAACACAGATACGCAGTATTTT. Translated, it gives CASSADSLNTDTQYF.

This chain links TRBV20-1 with TRBJ2-3; TRBD1 matches at 11 bases. The germline CDR1 and CDR2 sequences are DFQATT and SNEGSKA (reference sequence). The CDR3 is 16 amino acids. J was trimmed by 2 bases and V by 3 bases; bases with no gene match: 7. In nucleotides, the CDR3 is TGCAGTGCTAGTTACCGGACAGGGGGCGTCACAGATACGCAGTATTTT. Translating gives CSASYRTGGVTDTQYF.

This clonotype has just a few counts. The chain uses TRBV6-2 or TRBV6-3 and TRBJ2-1; 12 nucleotides match TRBD2. The CDR3 has 20 amino acids. J lost 7 bases, V lost 8 bases, and 24 bases had no gene match. Germline CDR1 reads MNHEY; CDR2 reads SVGEGT. In DNA form, the CDR3 reads TGTGCCAGCGTACCCCCCGGCAGGCGGGCTAGCGGGAGGGCCGGGAATGAGCAGTTCTTC. Translated: CASVPPGRRASGRAGNEQFF.

The chain uses TRBV11-2 and TRBJ2-3, with TRBD2 matching over 8 bases. Trimming at V came to 1 base and at J to 0 bases, leaving 9 bases not matched to a gene. This CDR3 is built from 18 residues. Germline CDR1 is SGHAT and CDR2 is FQNNGV. CDR3 in DNA: TGTGCCAGCAGCTTAGTTGGACTAGCCCTGGGAAGCACAGATACGCAGTATTTT. Translating it yields CASSLVGLALGSTDTQYF.

This clonotype has at least ten counts. The chain recombines TRBV11-1 with TRBJ2-1; 10 nucleotides agree with TRBD2. Germline V gives CDR1 SGHAT, CDR2 FQDESV (reference sequence). The CDR3 spans 18 residues. The V segment lost 2 bases and the J segment 3 bases; nucleotides outside the gene matches: 10. Here the CDR3 DNA reads TGTGCCAGCAGCTTAACCAGCGGGGGGGCTTATGTCTACAATGAGCAGTTCTTC. It encodes CASSLTSGGAYVYNEQFF.